These 5 T cell receptor beta chains came from one sample sequenced in a study of cytomegalovirus exposure and HLA in healthy donors. The PCR was carried out with 60 Vbeta primers and 13 Jbeta primers. Produced via immunoSEQ multiplex PCR; TCRdb's table is partial and in-frame only. The sample lists about 170,000 clones; approximately 72% were seen once. Sequenced material: PBMCs. Source of these receptors: a man aged 40-50 years in good health and CMV-seropositive.

CDR3: CASSFGNTGELFF. For the CDR3, the DNA is TGTGCCAGCAGCTTCGGGAACACCGGGGAGCTGTTTTTT. The V and J genes are TRBV11-3 and TRBJ2-2; D call uncertain. V lost 3 bases and J lost 1, with 3 bases in between. CDR1 and CDR2 (germline): SGHNT, YENEEA. The CDR3 loop spans 13 amino acids.

V is TRBV2 and J is TRBJ2-6; the D is unclear. Trimming removed 7 bases from V and 1 base from J, with 11 bases in between. Germline assignment: CDR1 SNHLY and CDR2 FYNNEI. The CDR3 runs 15 residues. The CDR3 sequence: CASIREISGANVLTF. The CDR3, as DNA: TGTGCCAGCATCCGCGAGATATCTGGGGCCAACGTCCTGACTTTC.

The chain combines TRBV27 with TRBJ2-7; a weak D match, TRBD2 (6 bases). The CDR3 length is 12 residues. CDR1 is MNHEY and CDR2 is SMNVEV in the germline V gene (reference sequence). The V and J ends lost 6 bases and 5 bases respectively, with 11 bases between them. The chain's CDR3 is CASSRGGNEQYF. The CDR3 region has the DNA TGTGCCAGCAGCCGAGGCGGGAACGAGCAGTACTTC.

This clone was seen just once. CDR3 sequence (DNA): TGTGCCAGCAGCCCCTGGGCCCAAGATGGCTACACCTTC. Its translation is CASSPWAQDGYTF. The chain is built from TRBV5-4 and TRBJ1-2; D unclear. Trimming shortened V by 4 bases and J by 6 bases, and 13 bases separated the two germline ends. The CDR3 length is 13 residues. Looked up from germline, CDR1 is SGHNT and CDR2 is YYREEE (reference sequence).

Only one count was recorded for this clone. The gene calls are TRBV5-1 and TRBJ1-1, with TRBD1 matching over 8 bases. After removal of 4 bases from V and 4 bases from J, the junction contained 9 bases not matched to a gene. Germline CDR1 and CDR2: SGHRS and YFSETQ. CDR3 length: 15 amino acids. DNA of the CDR3: TGCGCCAGCAGCCCCGGAGGGGACAGGAGCACTGAAGCTTTCTTT. Encoded protein: CASSPGGDRSTEAFF.